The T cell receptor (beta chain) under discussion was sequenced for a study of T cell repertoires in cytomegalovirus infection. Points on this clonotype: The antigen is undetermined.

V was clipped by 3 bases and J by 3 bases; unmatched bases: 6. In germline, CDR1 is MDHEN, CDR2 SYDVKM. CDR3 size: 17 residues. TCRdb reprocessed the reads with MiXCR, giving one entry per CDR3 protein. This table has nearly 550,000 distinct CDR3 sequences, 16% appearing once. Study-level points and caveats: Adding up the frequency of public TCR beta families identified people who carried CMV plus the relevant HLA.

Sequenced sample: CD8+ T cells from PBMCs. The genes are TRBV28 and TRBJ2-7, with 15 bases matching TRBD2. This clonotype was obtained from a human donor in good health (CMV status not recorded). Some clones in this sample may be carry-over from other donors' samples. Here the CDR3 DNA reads TGTGCCAGCAGTTTCAACCCGGGACTAGCGGGAGGCTACGAGCAGTACTTC. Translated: CASSFNPGLAGGYEQYF.